The following is a T cell receptor beta chain sequence with its context. These data originate in a study of shared clonotypes between healthy human individuals. The naive CD8 fraction comprised CD45RO-negative cells positively selected for CCR7 and excluded terminally differentiated effector memory CD45RA+ cells. All donors were healthy HIV-negative adults lacking recent acute infections or vaccinations. The input for sorted-subset replicate PCRs was around 0.2 ug DNA, tens of thousands of T cell genomes. Here immunoSEQ multiplex PCR was the method, and the copy in TCRdb shows in-frame clones only, minus some. The data contain 2 million to 2.5 million clones, roughly 91% of them singletons. V lost 3 bases and J 3 bases, leaving 13 bases between the germline ends. Germline assignment: CDR1 SGDLS and CDR2 YYNGEE. The CDR3 is made up of 16 amino acids.

Sequencing input: naive CD8+ T cells from PBMCs. This chain joins TRBV9 and TRBJ2-6; TRBD2 might be the D (5 bases). This TCR derives from a man aged 18 to 30 in good health. Some clones in this sample may be carry-over from other donors' samples. In DNA, the CDR3 is TGTGCCAGCAGCGCGCCCTTCGGGGTTGGGGCCAACGTCCTGACTTTC. This codes for CASSAPFGVGANVLTF.